The rows below give T cell receptor beta chains drawn from one sample of a study of shared clonotypes between healthy human individuals. The data were produced by immunoSEQ multiplex PCR, yet TCRdb's version contains in-frame clones alone and is incomplete. The data show millions of clones, approximately 94% seen once. The sequenced sample consisted of naive CD8+ T cells sorted from blood. Every receptor here comes from a man aged 18-30 years in good health. Both conserved end residues are part of each CDR3. D genes are given only for firm matches. Size tells how often a clone was seen (once, few, many) or the class of an expanded clone, and some rows leave it out.

CDR3nt	CDR3aa	abundance	j_gene	v_gene	d_gene
TGTGCCAGCAGTTTGAGGACTAGCGGGGGCCCGGGGTATGAGCAGTTCTTC	CASSLRTSGGPGYEQFF	NA	TRBJ2-1	TRBV27	TRBD2
TGTGCCAGCAGCGCGACGACAGGGTCACACTATGGCTACACCTTC	CASSATTGSHYGYTF	NA	TRBJ1-2	TRBV9	TRBD1
TGTGCCAGTAGGGCCGGGACAGGGATTCTTGAAGCTTTCTTT	CASRAGTGILEAFF	NA	TRBJ1-1	TRBV19	TRBD1
TGTGCCAGCAGTCTTGGGGTGAGGGAGCAGTTCTTC	CASSLGVREQFF	NA	TRBJ2-1	TRBV7-9	NA
TGTGCCAGCAGCTATATGGCGGAGGAGACCCAGTACTTC	CASSYMAEETQYF	NA	TRBJ2-5	TRBV5-4	NA
TGTGCCAGCAGTGAATTAGAGGGGGCCGCAGAGACCCAGTACTTC	CASSELEGAAETQYF	NA	TRBJ2-5	TRBV6-1	TRBD1
TGTGCCAGCAGCTGGGGGGACGATCCAGATACGCAGTATTTT	CASSWGDDPDTQYF	NA	TRBJ2-3	TRBV5-6	NA
TGTGCCAGCAGCGTCGACAGGGGGGGTTACGAGCAGTACTTC	CASSVDRGGYEQYF	NA	TRBJ2-7	TRBV2	TRBD1
TGTGCCTGGAGTGATGGGGGGCCCGAGCCCCAGCATTTT	CAWSDGGPEPQHF	NA	TRBJ1-5	TRBV30	NA
TGTGCCAGCAGCACATCGGGGGCAGTAGGAAACACCATATATTTT	CASSTSGAVGNTIYF	NA	TRBJ1-3	TRBV9	NA
TGTGCCAGCAGCCAGGTAGGGGCTTTCGAGGATTACGAGCAGTACTTC	CASSQVGAFEDYEQYF	NA	TRBJ2-7	TRBV7-9	NA
TGTGCCAGCAGTTTCGGGACCGACTCAATCTCCTACGAGCAGTACTTC	CASSFGTDSISYEQYF	NA	TRBJ2-7	TRBV28	NA
TGCAGCGTTGAAGGTATCCCGGGACAGGGACCCTACGAGCAGTACTTC	CSVEGIPGQGPYEQYF	NA	TRBJ2-7	TRBV29-1	TRBD1
TGTGCCAGCTTGACTAGCCTAACTACAAATGAGCAGTTCTTC	CASLTSLTTNEQFF	NA	TRBJ2-1	TRBV7-2	TRBD2
TGTGCCAGCAGCACCCCGGGACAGGGGGCAAAAGAGACCCAGTACTTC	CASSTPGQGAKETQYF	NA	TRBJ2-5	TRBV7-9	TRBD1
TGCGCCAGCAGCCAAGATGGGTTAAGAGGTGAGGGCAATCAGCCCCAGCATTTT	CASSQDGLRGEGNQPQHF	NA	TRBJ1-5	TRBV4-1	NA
TGTGCCAGTCACGCGGGTTGGGGGACCGGGGAGCTGTTTTTT	CASHAGWGTGELFF	NA	TRBJ2-2	TRBV9	NA
TGTGCCAGCAGTGAAATGGTGGGAGACACTGAAGCTTTCTTT	CASSEMVGDTEAFF	NA	TRBJ1-1	TRBV2	NA
TGCAGCGTTGAAGGAGGGGCCAGGCCCCCCTACGAGCAGTACTTC	CSVEGGARPPYEQYF	NA	TRBJ2-7	TRBV29-1	NA
TGTGCCAGCAGCTTAGAAGATGGGGAGACCCAGTACTTC	CASSLEDGETQYF	NA	TRBJ2-5	TRBV11-1	NA
TGTGCCAGCAGTTTATCGAATGGCGGCCACCACGAGCAGTACTTC	CASSLSNGGHHEQYF	NA	TRBJ2-7	TRBV27	NA
TGTGCCAGCAGTTTGGGACAGCCCTGGACTACTGGGGGGGCCAACGTCCTGACTTTC	CASSLGQPWTTGGANVLTF	NA	TRBJ2-6	TRBV27	NA
TGTGCCAGCGGGACAGGGGGCCTTGGGGCCAACGTCCTGACTTTC	CASGTGGLGANVLTF	NA	TRBJ2-6	TRBV27	TRBD1
TGTGCCAGCAGCGGATTGGTGGAGGGTGACAGATCCTATGGCTACACCTTC	CASSGLVEGDRSYGYTF	once	TRBJ1-2	TRBV11-2	NA
TGTGCCAGCAGCGTAGAATCGCGAGTATTTGATTCTTTCGCCGGGGAGCTGTTTTTT	CASSVESRVFDSFAGELFF	NA	TRBJ2-2	TRBV9	NA
TGTGCCAGCAGTCCCCCTGGCCTGCAGTCCTATGGCTACACCTTC	CASSPPGLQSYGYTF	once	TRBJ1-2	TRBV27	NA
TGTGCCAGCAGTTACAGCGGGCCTGGAGAGACCCAGTACTTC	CASSYSGPGETQYF	NA	TRBJ2-5	TRBV6-5	NA
TGTGCCAGTAGGACCGATGAATATAGCAATCAGCCCCAGCATTTT	CASRTDEYSNQPQHF	NA	TRBJ1-5	TRBV6-6	NA
TGTGCCAGCAGTGAATTGGGACAGGTTAACTATGGCTACACCTTC	CASSELGQVNYGYTF	NA	TRBJ1-2	TRBV25-1	TRBD1